The rows below give T cell receptor beta chains drawn from one sample of a study of T cells expressing NK-cell markers. With the 5' RACE reads reprocessed, TCRdb shows one record per CDR3 protein and no DNA. The sample holds 450,000 to 600,000 distinct CDR3 sequences. Input material: blood T cells: a sorted CD56 or NKG2C T cell subset, CD4+ or CD8+ T cells, or bulk PBMC T cells (not recorded which). The receptor set was obtained from a man between 18 and 35 years old in good health. The CDR3 runs from the conserved cysteine through the conserved F or W.

j_call | v_call | cdr3_aa
TRBJ2-7 | TRBV7-2 | CASSPRSGTPAEQYF
TRBJ1-1 | TRBV29-1 | CSVGAGTGVIWNTEAFF
TRBJ2-1 | TRBV6-2/TRBV6-3 | CASSLQRTSGIVITDEQFF
TRBJ2-5 | TRBV9 | CASSVAGAETQYF
TRBJ2-2 | TRBV10-1 | CASSGGRDANTGELFF
TRBJ1-5 | TRBV5-6 | CASSLGQGMGNQPQHF
TRBJ1-5 | TRBV7-9 | CASSSDGGPGSQPQHF
TRBJ2-5 | TRBV29-1 | CSVDSLEVQETQYF
TRBJ2-5 | TRBV7-8 | CASSNRDRGGETQYF
TRBJ2-2 | TRBV18 | CASSPRLAGGLPANTGELFF
TRBJ2-2 | TRBV5-1 | CASRPTSGYTGELFF
TRBJ1-4 | TRBV12-3/TRBV12-4 | CASTSRGVNEKLFF
TRBJ2-7 | TRBV7-9 | CASSLGLAGLEQYF
TRBJ1-2 | TRBV6-5 | CASGDTLNYGYTF
TRBJ2-1 | TRBV27 | CASSDGTSGKSDNEQFF
TRBJ2-1 | TRBV11-2 | CASSPAFGLASYNEQFF
TRBJ2-7 | TRBV5-1 | CASSLPLAGGYEQYF
TRBJ2-1 | TRBV12-3/TRBV12-4 | CASGLLQAGPNNEQFF
TRBJ2-4 | TRBV29-1 | CSAIQGYKNIQYF
TRBJ1-4 | TRBV7-2 | CASSLEWTINEKLFF
TRBJ2-5 | TRBV12-3/TRBV12-4 | CASSLARDRGGETQYF
TRBJ2-1 | TRBV12-3/TRBV12-4 | CASLGVIAGFNEQFF
TRBJ2-1 | TRBV29-1 | CSVARLENQFF
TRBJ2-5 | TRBV6-1 | CASSPSYSETQYF
TRBJ2-7 | TRBV12-3/TRBV12-4 | CASSLGGREYF
TRBJ2-1 | TRBV11-2 | CASSLGPGLAVTYNEQFF
TRBJ1-1 | TRBV6-5 | CASSYSSGDTEAFF